This TCR beta chain was captured in a study of shared clonotypes between healthy human individuals. Assay runs were performed at deep level. Sequenced by immunoSEQ multiplex PCR; TCRdb stores in-frame clones only, minus some. The data show approximately 110,000 clones, approximately 70% seen once. Germline V gives CDR1 LNHNV, CDR2 YYDKDF (reference sequence). CDR3 length: 16 amino acids. Unmatched junction bases numbered 10, after V lost 0 bases and J lost 12 bases. V usage is TRBV15 and J usage is TRBJ2-1; TRBD2 matches 11 bases. The clonotype was recovered from a woman aged 25 to 39 in good health. Sequencing was performed on memory CD8+ T cells sorted from blood. Regarding subset: CD45RO+ cells pooled with CCR7-negative TemRA cells. The CDR3 DNA reads as TGTGCCACCAGCAGAGATGAGGAACTAGCGGGAGCCGTGCAGTTCTTC. It specifies CATSRDEELAGAVQFF.